Presented here are 28 T cell receptor beta chains from one specimen sequenced in a study of blood T cell repertoires in COVID-19. Data came from immunoSEQ multiplex PCR; TCRdb stores just in-frame clones and leaves some out. The sample yields fewer than 400,000 clones, 85% to 90% seen once. Sequencing was done on a sample of PBMCs or T cells enriched from blood (not recorded which). The receptors originated from a man between 25 and 39 years old who had recovered from COVID-19.

A word on this clone: The sample contains more than one DNA sequence encoding this CDR3. The chain joins TRBV27 to TRBJ1-6; maybe TRBD1 (5 bases). Trimming cost V 2 bases and J 6 bases, with 8 bases left between them. Germline CDR1 reads MNHEY; CDR2 reads SMNVEV (reference sequence). The CDR3 consists of 14 residues. The CDR3 DNA sequence: TGTGCCAGCAGTTTAGGGACTGCTAATTCACCCCTCCACTTT. Translated, it gives CASSLGTANSPLHF.

The chain recombines TRBV5-1 with TRBJ1-1; D remains ambiguous. The CDR3 contains 14 residues. V was clipped by 4 bases and J by 2 bases, with 12 bases between them. Germline CDR1 reads SGHRS; CDR2 reads YFSETQ. The CDR3 bases are TGCGCCAGCAGCACAGAATTGGGTAACACTGAAGCTTTCTTT. This codes for CASSTELGNTEAFF.

This chain joins TRBV21-1 and TRBJ2-1; TRBD2, the D gene given by the table, was not confirmed from the DNA. TRBV21-1 counts as a pseudogene. The CDR3 contains 20 residues. The CDR3 loop is CASSPRLAGVCRSTYNEQFF. CDR3 bases: TGTGCCAGCAGCCCCCGACTAGCGGGAGTCTGTCGATCTACATACAATGAGCAGTTCTTC.

The chain joins TRBV18 to TRBJ2-1; 7 bases match TRBD2. The CDR3 contains 17 residues. The germline CDR1 and CDR2 sequences are KGHSH and LQKENI. Losses at the gene ends were 4 bases for V and 0 bases for J; bases not matched to a gene: 9. CDR3 coding DNA: TGTGCCAGCTCACAAGTAGGGCCTAGCGGCTCCTACAATGAGCAGTTCTTC. Translated: CASSQVGPSGSYNEQFF.

This sequence joins TRBV5-1 and TRBJ2-1; perhaps TRBD1 as D (5 bases). The CDR3 extends over 15 amino acids. With 2 bases removed from V and 4 bases from J, the gap between germline ends came to 13 bases. Germline V gene lookup returns CDR1 SGHRS and CDR2 YFSETQ. This chain's CDR3 is CASSFRQGVYNEQFF. The CDR3 bases are TGCGCCAGCAGCTTTCGGCAGGGCGTTTACAATGAGCAGTTCTTC.

The chain links TRBV5-4 to TRBJ2-7; 7 bases agree with TRBD1. CDR3 length: 12 residues. Germline CDR1 reads SGHNT; CDR2 reads YYREEE (reference sequence). V trimming: 5 bases; J trimming: 11 bases; junction bases outside the gene matches: 10. DNA for the CDR3: TGTGCCAGCAGAGCAACCACAGGGGCGGAGTACTTC. Translated, it gives CASRATTGAEYF.

This chain connects TRBV12-3 or TRBV12-4 to TRBJ1-1, with 7 bases fitting TRBD1. The junction had 2 bases not matched to a gene; V was cut back by 6 bases and J by 1 base. The CDR3 has 13 residues. CDR3 nucleotides: TGTGCCAGCAGGGGACAGCCGAACACTGAAGCTTTCTTT. It translates to CASRGQPNTEAFF.

The rearrangement joins TRBV12-3 or TRBV12-4 to TRBJ1-4; tentatively, D is TRBD1 (5 bases). Trimming left V 1 base short and J 8 bases short, with 8 bases between. This CDR3 is 13 amino acids long. In DNA form, the CDR3 reads TGTGCCAGCAGTTTAGGGACAAGGGAAAAACTGTTTTTT. The encoded protein is CASSLGTREKLFF.

This chain links TRBV10-1 with TRBJ2-1; 9 bases fit TRBD1. The CDR3 has 15 amino acids. Losses at the gene ends were 6 bases for V and 3 bases for J; bases not matched to a gene: 6. Per germline, CDR1 WNHNN and CDR2 SYGVQD (reference sequence). The DNA of the CDR3 is TGCGCCAGCAGCGGGACAGGGTCAAACTACAATGAGCAGTTCTTC. Translation gives CASSGTGSNYNEQFF.

The rearrangement joins TRBV9 to TRBJ2-1, with 7 bases matching TRBD2. V lost 0 bases to trimming and J lost 10 bases; unmatched junction nucleotides: 4. This CDR3 region has 13 residues. The germline V gene has CDR1 SGDLS and CDR2 YYNGEE. The CDR3 sequence: CASSVVGRAEQFF. The DNA for the CDR3 is TGTGCCAGCAGCGTAGTTGGGAGGGCGGAGCAGTTCTTC.

V is TRBV5-6 and J is TRBJ1-2; 9 bases map to TRBD1. The J segment lost 4 bases and the V segment lost 2 bases, leaving 12 bases of the junction unmatched. Germline V gene sequence: CDR1 SGHDT, CDR2 YYEEEE. This CDR3 has 17 residues. The CDR3 DNA is TGTGCCAGCAGCTTCCGGGACAGGGAGGGTCCTGGCTATGGCTACACCTTC. This sequence encodes CASSFRDREGPGYGYTF.

The V call is TRBV6-1, the J call TRBJ2-7, with D possibly matching TRBD2 (6 bases). Trimming shortened V by 4 bases and J by 4 bases, and 20 bases separated the two germline ends. The CDR3 has 16 amino acids. Per germline, CDR1 MNHNS and CDR2 SASEGT. In nucleotides, the CDR3 is TGTGCCAGCAGTGTATTCCTGTTCGGGGGTCAATACGAGCAGTACTTC. It codes for CASSVFLFGGQYEQYF.

The chain joins TRBV5-6 to TRBJ1-2; D perhaps matches TRBD1 (5 bases). Germline V CDR1 and CDR2: SGHDT, YYEEEE. Deletions cut 0 bases from V and 8 bases from J, with 14 bases between. The CDR3 covers 14 residues. CDR3 loop: CASSLADSLRGYTF. CDR3 in DNA: TGTGCCAGCAGCTTGGCCGACAGTCTGAGGGGCTACACCTTC.

V usage is TRBV30 and J usage is TRBJ1-1, with TRBD1 identical over 8 bases. Trimming removed 3 bases from V and 7 bases from J; junction bases left unmatched: 4. The CDR3 length is 12 residues. Germline loops: CDR1 GTSNPN, CDR2 SVGIG (reference sequence). The CDR3 is CAWRLDRGEAFF. CDR3 coding DNA: TGTGCCTGGAGGCTAGACAGGGGTGAAGCTTTCTTT.

The V and J genes are TRBV18 and TRBJ2-2, with TRBD1 matching 7 bases. The V gene end was trimmed by 5 bases and the J gene end by 1 base; junction bases not matched to a gene: 7. The CDR3 runs to 16 residues. The germline V gene encodes CDR1 KGHSH and CDR2 LQKENI. Written as DNA, the CDR3 is TGTGCCAGCTCATCCTCGACAGGGAGGAACACCGGGGAGCTGTTTTTT. Its translation is CASSSSTGRNTGELFF.

The chain combines TRBV15 with TRBJ2-5, with 8 bases fitting TRBD1. The CDR3 covers 14 residues. Germline values: CDR1 LNHNV, CDR2 YYDKDF (reference sequence). V lost 3 bases to trimming and J lost 1 base; unmatched junction nucleotides: 1. The CDR3 loop reads CATSRDRAQETQYF. DNA for the CDR3: TGTGCCACCAGCAGGGACAGGGCCCAAGAGACCCAGTACTTC. Based on the CDR3 plus reference TRBV15 and TRBJ2-5, the full variable domain is DAMVIQNPRYQVTQFGKPVTLSCSQTLNHNVMYWYQQKSSQAPKLLFHYYDKDFNNEADTPDNFQSRRPNTSFCFLDIRSPGLGDTAMYLCATSRDRAQETQYFGPGTRLLVL.

This chain joins TRBV4-1 and TRBJ1-1; 9 bases align to TRBD1. This CDR3 contains 13 residues. CDR1 MGHRA and CDR2 YSYEKL come from the germline V gene. Losses at the gene ends were 5 bases for V and 5 bases for J; bases not matched to a gene: 3. CDR3 sequence: CASSVTGGTEAFF. The CDR3 DNA follows: TGCGCCAGCAGCGTGACAGGGGGGACTGAAGCTTTCTTT.

V is TRBV10-2 and J is TRBJ1-6; D perhaps matches TRBD1 (5 bases). V lost 3 bases and J 9 bases, leaving 12 bases between the germline ends. The CDR3 covers 14 residues. Germline V gives CDR1 WSHSY, CDR2 SAAADI. The CDR3 nucleotides read TGCGCCAGCAGTGATGGGGGGTCCGTTTCACCCCTCCACTTT. As protein: CASSDGGSVSPLHF.

Only a few counts were recorded for this clone. The genes are TRBV3-1 (or the pseudogene TRBV3-2) and TRBJ1-3; 7 bases line up with TRBD1. This CDR3 is 15 amino acids long. The germline V gene encodes CDR1 LGHDT and CDR2 YNNKEL (reference sequence). The junction had 4 bases not matched to a gene; V was cut back by 4 bases and J by 1 base. The CDR3 spells CASSPEGASGNTIYF. The CDR3 DNA reads as TGTGCCAGCAGCCCTGAGGGGGCGTCTGGAAACACCATATATTTT.

J is TRBJ1-5 and V is TRBV7-9, with 7 bases fitting TRBD1. The CDR3 extends over 16 amino acids. The J segment lost 4 bases and the V segment lost 4 bases, leaving 10 bases of the junction unmatched. CDR1 and CDR2 (germline): SEHNR, FQNEAQ (reference sequence). The CDR3: CASSSTTGTVNQPQHF. CDR3 DNA: TGTGCCAGCAGCTCTACTACCGGGACAGTAAATCAGCCCCAGCATTTT.

The V and J genes are TRBV7-9 and TRBJ1-1, with D unclear. The CDR3 consists of 10 residues. V dropped 6 bases and J dropped 4 bases, with 3 bases sitting between them. CDR1 SEHNR and CDR2 FQNEAQ come from the germline V gene (reference sequence). CDR3 amino acids: CASSSTEAFF. The CDR3 bases are TGTGCCAGCAGTAGCACTGAAGCTTTCTTT.

The J gene is TRBJ2-2, the V gene TRBV19; maybe TRBD1 (5 bases). The V end lost 7 bases, the J end lost 3 bases, and 9 bases lay between the germline ends. CDR1 is LNHDA and CDR2 is SQIVND in the germline V gene (reference sequence). The length of the CDR3 is 13 residues. The CDR3 sequence: CASKGFYTGELFF. The CDR3 region has the DNA TGTGCCAGTAAGGGGTTTTACACCGGGGAGCTGTTTTTT. Together with reference TRBV19 and TRBJ2-2, the CDR3 gives the full variable domain: DGGITQSPKYLFRKEGQNVTLSCEQNLNHDAMYWYRQDPGQGLRLIYYSQIVNDFQKGDIAEGYSVSREKKESFPLTVTSAQKNPTAFYLCASKGFYTGELFFGEGSRLTVL.

The chain's CDR3 is CASSSPGAGELFF. CDR3 DNA sequence: TGTGCCAGCAGTTCTCCGGGGGCCGGGGAGCTGTTTTTT. The V call is TRBV6-6, the J call TRBJ2-2; D is perhaps TRBD2 (6 bases). V gave up 4 bases and J gave up 6 bases, with 9 bases separating them. Germline V gene lookup returns CDR1 MNHNY and CDR2 SVGAGI (reference sequence). The CDR3 sequence is 13 residues long.

The chain has TRBV7-2 and TRBJ2-5; TRBD2 agrees at 10 bases. V shed 5 bases and J 5 bases; nucleotides not matched to a gene: 8. Germline loops: CDR1 SGHTA, CDR2 FQGNSA. The CDR3 length is 15 residues. The CDR3 reads CASSLGLLAGETQYF. The CDR3 coding sequence is TGTGCCAGCAGCCTCGGCCTACTAGCGGGGGAGACCCAGTACTTC.

The rearrangement uses TRBV11-2 and TRBJ2-1, with 16 bases that match TRBD2. This CDR3 region has 18 residues. Per germline, CDR1 SGHAT and CDR2 FQNNGV. V dropped 4 bases and J dropped 7; count of bases not matched to a gene: 10. Written as DNA, the CDR3 is TGTGCCAGCAGCTACGGGACTAGCGGGGGGGCCCGGGAAAATGAGCAGTTCTTC. Its translation: CASSYGTSGGARENEQFF.

The chain couples TRBV19 to TRBJ2-5, with 9 nucleotides matching TRBD1. The ends lost 5 bases at V and 0 bases at J; junction bases unmatched: 4. The CDR3 sequence is 15 residues long. CDR1 is LNHDA, CDR2 SQIVND, per germline (reference sequence). In nucleotides, the CDR3 is TGTGCCAGTAGTCCCCGGGACAGGGACCAAGAGACCCAGTACTTC. Translation gives CASSPRDRDQETQYF.

The chain recombines TRBV30 with TRBJ1-4; 7 positions match TRBD1. Germline V CDR1 and CDR2: GTSNPN, SVGIG (reference sequence). The V gene end was trimmed by 7 bases and the J gene end by 6 bases; junction bases not matched to a gene: 23. The CDR3 loop spans 18 amino acids. CDR3 sequence (DNA): TGTGCCTCCACCGATGGGACAGCCCTACAGGCTCCTGATGAAAAACTGTTTTTT. This codes for CASTDGTALQAPDEKLFF.

The J gene is TRBJ2-3, the V gene TRBV15; 8 nucleotides align to TRBD2. The CDR3 extends over 16 amino acids. Losses at the gene ends were 0 bases for V and 5 bases for J; bases not matched to a gene: 7. Germline V gives CDR1 LNHNV, CDR2 YYDKDF (reference sequence). The CDR3 DNA follows: TGTGCCACCAGCAGAGATGGTACGGGAGGGATAGATACGCAGTATTTT. Protein product: CATSRDGTGGIDTQYF.